A selection of T cell receptor beta chains follows, all from one sample in a study of blood T cell repertoires in COVID-19. The repertoire was sequenced with immunoSEQ multiplex PCR; TCRdb's copy has only in-frame clones and lacks some. This sample has hundreds of thousands of clones, with 91% found just once. Source material: peripheral blood. The receptors derive from a woman aged 18-29 years who had recovered from COVID-19. Each CDR3 is given with its conserved first and last residue. The order of the fields is D gene, V gene, J gene, CDR3 protein, CDR3 DNA. A D gene is named only where the DNA matches it firmly.

>TRBD1|TRBV6-5|TRBJ2-3
CASAGTGGRDTQYF
TGTGCCAGCGCCGGGACAGGGGGACGGGATACGCAGTATTTT
>-|TRBV9|TRBJ1-1
CASSAFGGSVLGTEAFF
TGTGCCAGCAGCGCCTTCGGGGGTTCGGTTTTAGGAACTGAAGCTTTCTTT
>TRBD1|TRBV7-2|TRBJ2-3
CASSLDRATDTQYF
TGTGCCAGCAGCCTGGACAGGGCCACAGATACGCAGTATTTT
>-|TRBV11-2|TRBJ2-3
CASSSYRLFTDTQYF
TGTGCCAGCAGCTCCTACCGACTCTTCACAGATACGCAGTATTTT
>TRBD2|TRBV5-1|TRBJ2-3
CASSPTSGFDTQYF
TGCGCCAGCAGCCCGACTAGCGGGTTCGATACGCAGTATTTT
>-|TRBV7-9|TRBJ2-1
CASSLRGLWVF
TGTGCCAGCAGCTTAAGAGGATTATGGGTCTTC
>-|TRBV15|TRBJ2-1
CATSRDHSSYNEQFF
TGTGCCACCAGCAGAGACCATAGCTCCTACAATGAGCAGTTCTTC
>-|TRBV19|TRBJ2-5
CASSIRVTGQETQYF
TGTGCCAGTAGTATAAGGGTGACAGGACAAGAGACCCAGTACTTC
>-|TRBV21-1|TRBJ2-3
CASSKGTPSGGVVDTQYF
TGTGCCAGCAGCAAAGGGACTCCTAGCGGAGGGGTAGTAGATACGCAGTATTTT
>-|TRBV12-5|TRBJ1-3
CASGPRIGSGNTIYF
TGTGCTAGTGGTCCCCGTATCGGCTCTGGAAACACCATATATTTT